This T cell receptor beta chain appears in the sequencing data of a study of blood T cell repertoires in COVID-19. Across the whole study: The United States, Italy and Spain supplied acute and convalescent COVID-19 samples. Sources were T cells, B-cell-depleted T cells, or PBMCs; the material itself was cDNA or gDNA.

Germline CDR1 and CDR2: GTSNPN and SVGIG (reference sequence). V dropped 7 bases and J dropped 0 bases, with 14 bases sitting between them. CDR3 length: 14 amino acids. Seattle patients were enrolled while actively infected and followed longitudinally. Per the study methods: Counts of nucleated cells, estimated from reference gene primer amplification, were obtained. Method: immunoSEQ multiplex PCR; TCRdb's copy keeps in-frame clones and lacks some. The V and J calls and the clone size are those of that table, but D and trimming were determined from the DNA. The table shows fewer than 50,000 clones, with nearly 90% occurring only once.

The chain joins TRBV30 to TRBJ2-3; possible D gene TRBD2, 6 bases. Specimen: peripheral blood. This TCR came from a man between 60 and 70 years old with COVID-19, enrolled during active disease. The CDR3 reads CASPGLGSTDTQYF. The DNA for the CDR3 is TGTGCCTCCCCGGGACTGGGGAGCACAGATACGCAGTATTTT.